The 23 T cell receptor beta chains below were found in one sample sequenced in a study of cytomegalovirus exposure and HLA in healthy donors. Amplification used 60 Vbeta primers and 13 Jbeta primers. The method was immunoSEQ multiplex PCR; TCRdb's version includes in-frame clones alone and lacks a portion of them. The data contain about 200,000 clones, 9.5% to 15% of them seen just once; the ten biggest clones take up 7.5% to 10%. Source material: PBMCs. All receptors derive from a middle-aged man in good health and CMV-seropositive.

This clone was observed a few times. The chain is built from TRBV5-1 and TRBJ2-7, with D possibly TRBD1 on 6 matching bases. Trimming shortened V by 4 bases and J by 7 bases, and 15 bases separated the two germline ends. CDR1 and CDR2 from the germline V gene are SGHRS and YFSETQ. CDR3 length equals 13 residues. CDR3 amino acids: CASSQTQGREQYV. As DNA, the CDR3 is TGCGCCAGCAGCCAGACACAGGGAAGGGAGCAGTACGTC.

On this clone: This sample includes further DNA sequences coding for the same CDR3. The rearrangement uses TRBV5-1 and TRBJ2-7; 9 positions match TRBD2. CDR3 length: 13 residues. Germline values: CDR1 SGHRS, CDR2 YFSETQ. J gave up 7 bases and V 0 bases, and 2 bases lay outside the gene matches. The DNA of the CDR3 is TGCGCCAGCAGCTTGGCTGCGGGAGGGGAGCAGTACGTC. Protein sequence: CASSLAAGGEQYV.

J is TRBJ1-1 and V is TRBV7-2; D is undetermined. This CDR3 has 14 residues. Trimming removed 0 bases from V and 5 bases from J, with 10 bases in between. Germline V lookup: CDR1 SGHTA, CDR2 FQGNSA. As DNA, the CDR3 is TGTGCCAGCAGCTTAGCGGCCTTGACTACTGAAGCTTTCTTT. This translates into CASSLAALTTEAFF.

This clone turned up a few times. The chain carries TRBV25-1 and TRBJ2-6; D call uncertain. Germline V gene lookup returns CDR1 MGHDK and CDR2 SYGVNS. V was clipped by 7 bases and J by 4 bases, with 5 bases between them. This CDR3 is 12 amino acids long. CDR3 sequence (DNA): TGTGCCAGCACCGGGGGGGCCAACGTCCTGACTTTC. Translation gives CASTGGANVLTF. The variable domain in full, with the rest retrieved from reference TRBV25-1 and TRBJ2-6, is EADIYQTPRYLVIGTGKKITLECSQTMGHDKMYWYQQDPGMELHLIHYSYGVNSTEKGDLSSESTVSRIRTEHFPLTLESARPSHTSQYLCASTGGANVLTFGAGSRLTVL.

V usage is TRBV6-6 and J usage is TRBJ2-1; the match to TRBD1 covers 9 bases. Looked up from germline, CDR1 is MNHNY and CDR2 is SVGAGI (reference sequence). The J segment lost 8 bases and the V segment lost 2 bases, leaving 7 bases of the junction unmatched. The CDR3 has 15 amino acids. This chain's CDR3 is CASSYRDRVLHEQFF. The CDR3 DNA reads TGTGCCAGCAGTTACCGGGACAGGGTGCTCCATGAGCAGTTCTTC.

The chain carries TRBV27 and TRBJ2-7; weak D call: TRBD2 (5 bases). This CDR3 is built from 14 residues. Per germline, CDR1 MNHEY and CDR2 SMNVEV (reference sequence). V was cut by 2 bases and J by 1 base, with 9 bases left in between. CDR3 coding DNA: TGTGCCAGCAGTTTAGGGAGACATTCCTACGAGCAGTACTTC. This codes for CASSLGRHSYEQYF.

The chain uses TRBV7-9 and TRBJ2-1; possibly TRBD2 for D (5 bases). V lost 6 bases, J lost 0 bases, and 12 bases lay in between. Germline V gene sequence: CDR1 SEHNR, CDR2 FQNEAQ (reference sequence). The CDR3 extends over 15 amino acids. CDR3 sequence reads: CASSAGVSSYNEQFF. CDR3 nucleotides: TGTGCCAGCAGTGCCGGGGTGAGCTCCTACAATGAGCAGTTCTTC.

V is TRBV30 and J is TRBJ2-7; weak D call: TRBD1 (6 bases). This CDR3 is built from 15 residues. V gave up 2 bases and J gave up 3 bases, with 17 bases separating them. From germline, CDR1 is GTSNPN and CDR2 SVGIG (reference sequence). The CDR3 nucleotides are TGTGCCTGGAGTAGCCCCGGGACACTCGACTACGAGCAGTACTTC. Its translation: CAWSSPGTLDYEQYF. The whole variable domain, filled in from reference TRBV30 and TRBJ2-7, reads SQTIHQWPATLVQPVGSPLSLECTVEGTSNPNLYWYRQAAGRGLQLLFYSVGIGQISSEVPQNLSASRPQDRQFILSSKKLLLSDSGFYLCAWSSPGTLDYEQYFGPGTRLTVT.

The rearrangement joins TRBV7-2 to TRBJ2-5; D is unresolved. Per the germline V gene, CDR1 is SGHTA and CDR2 is FQGNSA. This CDR3 is built from 14 residues. V was clipped by 0 bases and J by 0 bases, with 5 bases between them. In DNA, the CDR3 is TGTGCCAGCAGCTTAGCGGGCTACCAAGAGACCCAGTACTTC. Encoded protein: CASSLAGYQETQYF.

This clone was detected only a few times. V usage is TRBV2 and J usage is TRBJ1-3, with D perhaps TRBD1 (6 bases). Germline lookup yields CDR1 SNHLY and CDR2 FYNNEI. Trimming pared 3 bases from V and 7 bases from J, leaving 10 bases between. The length of the CDR3 is 13 residues. CDR3 amino acids: CASSEQQGNTIYF. CDR3 bases: TGTGCCAGCAGTGAGCAGCAGGGGAACACCATATATTTT.

The genes are TRBV11-2 and TRBJ1-2; D gene uncertain. Trimming pared 0 bases from V and 8 bases from J, leaving 10 bases between. Germline V gives CDR1 SGHAT, CDR2 FQNNGV. This CDR3 has 13 amino acids. Here the CDR3 DNA reads TGTGCCAGCAGCTTAGAATTGAACCAGGGCTACACCTTC. Translation gives CASSLELNQGYTF.

The V call is TRBV2, the J call TRBJ1-2; D remains unclear. Per the germline V gene, CDR1 is SNHLY and CDR2 is FYNNEI. V was trimmed by 5 bases and J by 4 bases, leaving 8 bases between them. This CDR3 has 12 amino acids. The CDR3 nucleotides are TGTGCCAGCAGTTCTTACACCTATGGCTACACCTTC. Translating gives CASSSYTYGYTF.

The gene calls are TRBV5-1 and TRBJ2-5; 7 bases align to TRBD1. CDR1 and CDR2 (germline): SGHRS, YFSETQ. V shed 4 bases and J 2 bases; nucleotides not matched to a gene: 11. The CDR3 length is 16 residues. The CDR3 nucleotides read TGCGCCAGCAGCGATCCGGCAGGGGGTCGACAAGAGACCCAGTACTTC. Its translation is CASSDPAGGRQETQYF.

This clone was found a few times. The chain uses TRBV28 and TRBJ1-1; D possibly corresponds to TRBD1 (5 bases). Looked up from germline, CDR1 is MDHEN and CDR2 is SYDVKM. There are 13 residues in the CDR3. V lost 3 bases and J lost 5, with 10 bases in between. The CDR3 nucleotides read TGTGCCAGCAGTTTGACGGGGGGGACTGAAGCTTTCTTT. Translated: CASSLTGGTEAFF. Based on the CDR3 plus reference TRBV28 and TRBJ1-1, the full variable domain is DVKVTQSSRYLVKRTGEKVFLECVQDMDHENMFWYRQDPGLGLRLIYFSYDVKMKEKGDIPEGYSVSREKKERFSLILESASTNQTSMYLCASSLTGGTEAFFGQGTRLTVV.

The chain recombines TRBV28 with TRBJ1-2; TRBD1 might be the D (6 bases). The CDR3 has 16 amino acids. CDR1 is MDHEN and CDR2 is SYDVKM in the germline V gene. Trimming left V 8 bases short and J 4 bases short, with 23 bases between. CDR3 in amino acids: CASGLGAGPIIYGYTF. The CDR3 bases are TGTGCCAGCGGACTGGGGGCAGGGCCCATCATCTATGGCTACACCTTC.

The chain combines TRBV6-5 with TRBJ1-1; D gene ambiguous. V lost 3 bases, J lost 4 bases, and 12 bases lay in between. The CDR3 consists of 14 residues. Germline CDR1 and CDR2: MNHEY and SVGAGI. The CDR3 region has the DNA TGTGCCAGCAGTTATCAGGCCCCAGGCACTGAAGCTTTCTTT. It encodes CASSYQAPGTEAFF.

This clone was detected only a few times. This chain joins TRBV6-5 and TRBJ2-7, with 8 positions matching TRBD1. The CDR3 totals 15 residues. The germline CDR1 and CDR2 sequences are MNHEY and SVGAGI. V lost 6 bases and J lost 5; bases outside the gene matches: 12. Written as DNA, the CDR3 is TGTGCCAGCAGCAGACAGGGGTCAGTCTTCGACGAGCAGTACTTC. Amino acid sequence: CASSRQGSVFDEQYF.

The chain joins TRBV11-1 to TRBJ1-1; weak D call: TRBD1 (6 bases). The V end was cut by 5 bases, the J end by 3 bases, with 19 bases between. The CDR3 runs 16 residues. Germline V gene lookup returns CDR1 SGHAT and CDR2 FQDESV (reference sequence). CDR3 amino acids: CASSPGVQGYDTEAFF. DNA for the CDR3: TGTGCCAGCAGCCCAGGGGTTCAGGGGTATGACACTGAAGCTTTCTTT.

The J gene is TRBJ2-2, the V gene TRBV13; TRBD1 aligns across 8 bases. Germline V gives CDR1 PRHDT, CDR2 FYEKMQ (reference sequence). The CDR3 spans 15 residues. With V trimmed by 8 bases and J by 4 bases, 9 bases remained unmatched. The CDR3 DNA reads TGTGCCAGCTCGACAGGGGCGCTGTCCACCGGGGAGCTGTTTTTT. It translates to CASSTGALSTGELFF.

This chain uses TRBV6-4 with TRBJ2-1; 7 bases are shared with TRBD1. The CDR3 has 20 amino acids. In germline, CDR1 is MRHNA, CDR2 SNTAGT. The V segment lost 0 bases and the J segment 8 bases; nucleotides outside the gene matches: 22. The CDR3 spells CASSDSVEGAYPQLHHEQFF. The DNA of the CDR3 is TGTGCCAGCAGTGACTCGGTTGAGGGGGCATACCCCCAACTTCACCATGAGCAGTTCTTC.

This clone was observed a handful of times. The chain has TRBV5-4 and TRBJ2-3; TRBD2 matches 9 bases. Germline trimming cut 2 bases from V and 0 bases from J; bases unmatched to any gene: 4. Looked up from germline, CDR1 is SGHNT and CDR2 is YYREEE (reference sequence). The CDR3 covers 16 residues. The CDR3 DNA reads TGTGCCAGCAGCTTTCGACTAGCGGTTAGCACAGATACGCAGTATTTT. It encodes CASSFRLAVSTDTQYF.

This clone was observed a few times. V usage is TRBV30 and J usage is TRBJ1-2; no reliable D call. CDR3 length: 15 amino acids. Trimming removed 4 bases from V and 1 base from J, with 16 bases in between. CDR1 and CDR2 from the germline V gene are GTSNPN and SVGIG (reference sequence). This chain's CDR3 is CAWTRLPGSNYGYTF. For the CDR3, the DNA is TGTGCCTGGACTAGACTCCCCGGGAGTAACTATGGCTACACCTTC.

The rearrangement joins TRBV25-1 to TRBJ2-3, with TRBD1 matching over 7 bases. Germline lookup yields CDR1 MGHDK and CDR2 SYGVNS. The CDR3 has 15 amino acids. Losses at the gene ends were 8 bases for V and 0 bases for J; bases not matched to a gene: 8. The CDR3 region is CASLGTVFSTDTQYF. The CDR3 DNA follows: TGTGCCAGCCTGGGGACAGTTTTTAGCACAGATACGCAGTATTTT. The full variable domain, rest sourced from reference TRBV25-1 and TRBJ2-3, is EADIYQTPRYLVIGTGKKITLECSQTMGHDKMYWYQQDPGMELHLIHYSYGVNSTEKGDLSSESTVSRIRTEHFPLTLESARPSHTSQYLCASLGTVFSTDTQYFGPGTRLTVL.